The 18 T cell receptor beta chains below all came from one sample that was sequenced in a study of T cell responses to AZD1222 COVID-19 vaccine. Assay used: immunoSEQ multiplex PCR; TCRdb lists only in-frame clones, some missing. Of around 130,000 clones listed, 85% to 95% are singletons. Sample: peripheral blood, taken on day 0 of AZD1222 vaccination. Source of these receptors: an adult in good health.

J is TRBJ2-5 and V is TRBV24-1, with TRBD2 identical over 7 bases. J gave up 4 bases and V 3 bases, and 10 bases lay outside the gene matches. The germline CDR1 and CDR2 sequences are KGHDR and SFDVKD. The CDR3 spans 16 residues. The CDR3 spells CATSDPRDYPPETQYF. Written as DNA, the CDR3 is TGTGCCACCAGTGATCCCCGGGACTACCCCCCAGAGACCCAGTACTTC.

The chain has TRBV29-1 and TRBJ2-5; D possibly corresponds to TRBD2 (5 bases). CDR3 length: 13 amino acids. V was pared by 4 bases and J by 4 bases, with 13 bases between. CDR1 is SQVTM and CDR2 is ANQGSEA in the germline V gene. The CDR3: CSVVLGALETQYF. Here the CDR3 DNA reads TGCAGCGTTGTCCTGGGAGCTTTAGAGACCCAGTACTTC.

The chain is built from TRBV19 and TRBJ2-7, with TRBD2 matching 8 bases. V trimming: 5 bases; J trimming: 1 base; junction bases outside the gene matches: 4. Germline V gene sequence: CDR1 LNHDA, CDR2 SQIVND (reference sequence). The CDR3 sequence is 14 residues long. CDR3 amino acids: CASSRGGNSYEQYF. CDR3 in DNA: TGTGCCAGTAGTCGCGGGGGGAATTCCTACGAGCAGTACTTC.

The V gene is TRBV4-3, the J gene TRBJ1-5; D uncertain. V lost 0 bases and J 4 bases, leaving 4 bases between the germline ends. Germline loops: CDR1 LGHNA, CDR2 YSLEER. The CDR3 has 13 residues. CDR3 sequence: CASSQERNQPQHF. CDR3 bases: TGCGCCAGCAGCCAAGAACGGAATCAGCCCCAGCATTTT.

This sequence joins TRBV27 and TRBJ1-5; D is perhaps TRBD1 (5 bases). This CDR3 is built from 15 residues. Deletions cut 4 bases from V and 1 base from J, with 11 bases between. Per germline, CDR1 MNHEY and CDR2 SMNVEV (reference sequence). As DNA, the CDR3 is TGTGCCAGCAGTTATAGGGGAATGAGCAATCAGCCCCAGCATTTT. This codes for CASSYRGMSNQPQHF.

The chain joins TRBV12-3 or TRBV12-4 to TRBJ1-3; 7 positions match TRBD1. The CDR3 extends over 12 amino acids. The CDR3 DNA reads TGTGGCTACAGGGGAATTAGAAACACCATATATTTT. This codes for CGYRGIRNTIYF.

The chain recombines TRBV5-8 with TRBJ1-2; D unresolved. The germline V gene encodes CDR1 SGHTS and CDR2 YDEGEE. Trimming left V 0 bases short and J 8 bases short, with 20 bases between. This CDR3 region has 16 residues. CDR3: CASSLAAEALSNGYTF. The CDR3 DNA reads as TGTGCCAGCAGCTTGGCGGCGGAGGCCCTCAGTAACGGCTACACCTTC.

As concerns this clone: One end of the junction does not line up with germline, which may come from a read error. CDR3 protein: CASGLDSGNTIYF. CDR3 DNA sequence: TGTGCTAGTGGTTTGGACTCTGGGAACACCATATATTTT. This chain uses TRBV12-5 with TRBJ1-3, with no clear D. This CDR3 comprises 13 residues. Germline V gene data show CDR1 as LGHNT and CDR2 as FRNRAP.

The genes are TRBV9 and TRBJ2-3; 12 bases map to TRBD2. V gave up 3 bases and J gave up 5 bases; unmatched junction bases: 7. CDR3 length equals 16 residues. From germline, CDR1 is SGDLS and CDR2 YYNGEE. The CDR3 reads CASSGLAGGLGDTQYF. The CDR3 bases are TGTGCCAGCAGCGGTCTAGCGGGGGGGCTGGGAGATACGCAGTATTTT.

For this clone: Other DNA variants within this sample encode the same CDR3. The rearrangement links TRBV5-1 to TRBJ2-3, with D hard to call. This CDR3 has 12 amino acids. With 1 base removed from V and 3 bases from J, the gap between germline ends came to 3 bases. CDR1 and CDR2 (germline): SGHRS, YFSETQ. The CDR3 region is CASSLSTDTQYF. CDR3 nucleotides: TGCGCCAGCAGCTTGTCGACAGATACGCAGTATTTT.

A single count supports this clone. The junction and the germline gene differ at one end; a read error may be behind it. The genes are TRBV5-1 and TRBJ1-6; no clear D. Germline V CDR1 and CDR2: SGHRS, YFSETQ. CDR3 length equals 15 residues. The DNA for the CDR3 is TGCGCCAGCACCTTGGAAATGCCGGGTAATTCACCCCTCCACTTT. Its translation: CASTLEMPGNSPLHF.

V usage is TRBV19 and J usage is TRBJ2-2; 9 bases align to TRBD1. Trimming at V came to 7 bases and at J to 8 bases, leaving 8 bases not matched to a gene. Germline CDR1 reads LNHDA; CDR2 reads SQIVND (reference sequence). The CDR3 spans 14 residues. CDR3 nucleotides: TGTGCCAGTATTAATACAGGGGGCAAGGGGGAGCTGTTTTTT. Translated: CASINTGGKGELFF.

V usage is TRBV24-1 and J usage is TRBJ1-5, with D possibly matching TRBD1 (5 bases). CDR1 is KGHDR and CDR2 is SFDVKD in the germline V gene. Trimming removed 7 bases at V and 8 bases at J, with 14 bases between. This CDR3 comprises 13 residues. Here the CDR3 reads CATRRGEMEPQHF. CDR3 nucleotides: TGTGCCACCAGGAGGGGTGAAATGGAGCCCCAGCATTTT.

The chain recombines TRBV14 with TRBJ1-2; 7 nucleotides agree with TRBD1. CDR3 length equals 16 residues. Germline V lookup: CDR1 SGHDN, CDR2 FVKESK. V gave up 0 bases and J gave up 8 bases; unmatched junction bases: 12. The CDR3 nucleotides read TGTGCCAGCAGCCAAGACCTTCGCGGGACAGTATTCGGCTACACCTTC. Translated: CASSQDLRGTVFGYTF. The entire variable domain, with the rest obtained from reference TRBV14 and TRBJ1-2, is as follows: EAGVTQFPSHSVIEKGQTVTLRCDPISGHDNLYWYRRVMGKEIKFLLHFVKESKQDESGMPNNRFLAERTGGTYSTLKVQPAELEDSGVYFCASSQDLRGTVFGYTFGSGTRLTVV.

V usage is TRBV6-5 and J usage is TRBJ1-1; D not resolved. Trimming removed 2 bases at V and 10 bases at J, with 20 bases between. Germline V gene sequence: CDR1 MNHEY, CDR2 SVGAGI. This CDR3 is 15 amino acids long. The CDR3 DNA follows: TGTGCCAGCAGTTACACCGCTTTAGGGATCGTACGAGCTTTCTTT. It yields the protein CASSYTALGIVRAFF.

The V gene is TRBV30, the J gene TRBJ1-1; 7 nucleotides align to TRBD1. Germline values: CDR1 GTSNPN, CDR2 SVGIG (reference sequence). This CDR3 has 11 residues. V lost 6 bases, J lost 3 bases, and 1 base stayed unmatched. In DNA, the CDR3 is TGTGCCTGCGACAGGGACACTGAAGCTTTCTTT. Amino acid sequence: CACDRDTEAFF.

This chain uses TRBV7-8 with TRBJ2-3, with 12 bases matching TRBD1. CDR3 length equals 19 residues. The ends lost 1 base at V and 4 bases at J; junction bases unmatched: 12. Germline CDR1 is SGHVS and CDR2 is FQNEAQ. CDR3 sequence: CASSLVDWLGTGGADTQYF. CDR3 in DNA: TGTGCCAGCAGCTTAGTCGATTGGTTGGGGACAGGGGGCGCAGATACGCAGTATTTT.

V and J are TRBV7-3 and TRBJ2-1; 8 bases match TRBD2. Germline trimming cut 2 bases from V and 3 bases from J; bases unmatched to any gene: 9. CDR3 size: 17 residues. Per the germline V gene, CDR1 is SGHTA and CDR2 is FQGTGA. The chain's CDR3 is CASSLGPPSGYYNEQFF. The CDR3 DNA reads TGTGCCAGCAGCTTAGGCCCGCCTAGCGGGTACTACAATGAGCAGTTCTTC.